This passage covers 16 T cell receptor beta chains from one sample sequenced in a study of blood T cell repertoires in COVID-19. Using immunoSEQ multiplex PCR, the repertoire was profiled, and TCRdb retains in-frame clones only, with some absent. The sample lists just over 90,000 clones, about 77% occurring once. Sequenced sample: peripheral blood. These receptors were taken from a human donor in a cohort sampled during active COVID-19.

This clone showed up just a few times. This chain joins TRBV4-2 and TRBJ2-1; 11 bases are shared with TRBD2. V shed 1 base and J 3 bases; nucleotides not matched to a gene: 8. The germline V gene encodes CDR1 LGHNA and CDR2 YNFKEQ. The CDR3 covers 18 residues. The CDR3 spells CASSQVLAGTSGYNEQFF. The CDR3 bases are TGTGCCAGCAGCCAAGTCCTGGCCGGGACTAGCGGCTACAATGAGCAGTTCTTC.

The V and J genes are TRBV6-5 and TRBJ2-1, with 9 bases identical to TRBD1. Germline trimming cut 7 bases from V and 9 bases from J; bases unmatched to any gene: 7. Germline lookup yields CDR1 MNHEY and CDR2 SVGAGI. The CDR3 is made up of 13 amino acids. The CDR3 spells CASNGQGRVEQFF. CDR3 in DNA: TGTGCCAGCAACGGACAGGGGAGGGTTGAGCAGTTCTTC.

The chain carries TRBV27 and TRBJ1-6; a possible D gene is TRBD1 (6 bases). V lost 1 base, J lost 8 bases, and 12 bases lay in between. Germline CDR1 MNHEY, CDR2 SMNVEV (reference sequence). This CDR3 is built from 15 residues. Written as DNA, the CDR3 is TGTGCCAGCAGTTTATTTGAGACAGGTGATTCACCCCTCCACTTT. Translating it yields CASSLFETGDSPLHF.

V usage is TRBV6-1 and J usage is TRBJ1-6, with D perhaps matching TRBD1 (6 bases). The germline V gene has CDR1 MNHNS and CDR2 SASEGT. This CDR3 contains 15 residues. V was shortened by 0 bases and J by 9 bases, with 12 bases between the two germline ends. The CDR3 here is CASSEAVQGGSPLHF. The CDR3 nucleotides read TGTGCCAGCAGTGAAGCAGTTCAAGGGGGTTCACCCCTCCACTTT.

V gene TRBV4-1 combines with J gene TRBJ2-7; D is undetermined. The germline CDR1 and CDR2 sequences are MGHRA and YSYEKL. V shed 1 base and J shed 4 bases, with 17 bases lying between them. This CDR3 spans 16 amino acids. CDR3 sequence (DNA): TGCGCCAGCAGCCAAGGGCGGAGTGGGTTTGGGTACGAGCAGTACTTC. Translating gives CASSQGRSGFGYEQYF.

V usage is TRBV28 and J usage is TRBJ1-4; 9 positions agree with TRBD1. The germline V gene encodes CDR1 MDHEN and CDR2 SYDVKM. The trim removed 2 bases at V and 7 bases at J, leaving 5 bases unmatched. The CDR3 sequence is 15 residues long. CDR3 loop: CASSLIGTGSEKLFF. In DNA form, the CDR3 reads TGTGCCAGCAGTTTAATTGGGACAGGGAGTGAAAAACTGTTTTTT.

The CDR3 sequence is CASRGENLNTEAFF. DNA for the CDR3: TGTGCCAGCCGAGGTGAGAACTTGAACACTGAAGCTTTCTTT. The chain combines TRBV6-5 with TRBJ1-1; D call uncertain. The germline V and J ends were trimmed by 8 bases and 0 bases, with 13 bases remaining between them. The CDR3 consists of 14 residues. Germline V lookup: CDR1 MNHEY, CDR2 SVGAGI.

CDR3 coding DNA: TGCGCCAGCAGCTTGTCGGGACTAGCGGGAGGCGAGCAGTACTTC. It is translated as CASSLSGLAGGEQYF. The rearrangement links TRBV5-1 to TRBJ2-7; 15 nucleotides line up with TRBD2. In germline, CDR1 is SGHRS, CDR2 YFSETQ. Trimming took 1 base from V and 6 from J; bases not matched to a gene: 2. The CDR3 contains 15 residues.

This sequence joins TRBV4-2 and TRBJ2-3; 11 positions match TRBD2. With 4 bases clipped from V and 1 base from J, the junction kept 10 bases outside the gene matches. This CDR3 spans 18 amino acids. Germline values: CDR1 LGHNA, CDR2 YNFKEQ. CDR3 nucleotides: TGTGCCAGCAGCCCCGCTCTACTAGCGGGAGCCGGCACAGATACGCAGTATTTT. It yields the protein CASSPALLAGAGTDTQYF.

This rearrangement joins TRBV15 to TRBJ2-7; the match to TRBD1 covers 9 bases. CDR1 is LNHNV and CDR2 is YYDKDF in the germline V gene (reference sequence). With V trimmed by 0 bases and J by 6 bases, 9 bases remained unmatched. This CDR3 region has 16 residues. CDR3 bases: TGTGCCACCAGCAGAGATCCGCCGGGACAGGGTTCCGAGCAGTACTTC. It codes for CATSRDPPGQGSEQYF. Full variable domain (missing parts from reference TRBV15 and TRBJ2-7): DAMVIQNPRYQVTQFGKPVTLSCSQTLNHNVMYWYQQKSSQAPKLLFHYYDKDFNNEADTPDNFQSRRPNTSFCFLDIRSPGLGDTAMYLCATSRDPPGQGSEQYFGPGTRLTVT.

The rearrangement uses TRBV4-1 and TRBJ2-7; 11 bases map to TRBD2. Germline V lookup: CDR1 MGHRA, CDR2 YSYEKL. Trimming took 0 bases from V and 3 from J; bases not matched to a gene: 4. The length of the CDR3 is 16 residues. CDR3 DNA sequence: TGCGCCAGCAGCCAAGAACTAGCGGGAGTTAACTACGAGCAGTACTTC. The encoded protein is CASSQELAGVNYEQYF.

The chain recombines TRBV28 with TRBJ2-4; TRBD1 matches at 10 bases. The CDR3 is 18 residues long. The germline V gene encodes CDR1 MDHEN and CDR2 SYDVKM. V shed 5 bases, J shed 2 bases, and the junction held 12 bases outside the gene matches. CDR3 sequence (DNA): TGTGCCAGCAGTCCAAGTCGGAGACAGGGGGCGTCCAAAAACATTCAGTACTTC. Protein product: CASSPSRRQGASKNIQYF. The whole variable domain, filled in from reference TRBV28 and TRBJ2-4, reads DVKVTQSSRYLVKRTGEKVFLECVQDMDHENMFWYRQDPGLGLRLIYFSYDVKMKEKGDIPEGYSVSREKKERFSLILESASTNQTSMYLCASSPSRRQGASKNIQYFGAGTRLSVL.

The gene calls are TRBV3-1 (or the pseudogene TRBV3-2) and TRBJ1-3; D is unclear. There are 15 residues in the CDR3. Germline V lookup: CDR1 LGHDT, CDR2 YNNKEL (reference sequence). The ends were cut back, 0 bases at V and 0 bases at J, with 6 bases in the middle. The CDR3 DNA follows: TGTGCCAGCAGCCAAGAACAGATCTCTGGAAACACCATATATTTT. This translates into CASSQEQISGNTIYF.

The gene calls are TRBV30 and TRBJ2-2; D possibly corresponds to TRBD1 (6 bases). Between the trimmed V and J ends, which lost 0 bases and 7 bases, there was a span of 15 bases. Germline V CDR1 and CDR2: GTSNPN, SVGIG (reference sequence). This CDR3 region has 15 residues. The CDR3 sequence is CAWSVRQGSGGELFF. The CDR3 DNA sequence: TGTGCCTGGAGTGTACGTCAGGGGTCAGGCGGGGAGCTGTTTTTT.

The chain links TRBV11-1 to TRBJ2-3, with D perhaps matching TRBD2 (7 bases). Per germline, CDR1 SGHAT and CDR2 FQDESV (reference sequence). The CDR3 spans 15 residues. Trimming shortened V by 4 bases and J by 3 bases, and 14 bases separated the two germline ends. The CDR3 reads CASSSTGGLTDTQYF. CDR3 bases: TGTGCCAGCAGCTCCACGGGGGGCCTTACAGATACGCAGTATTTT.

The rearrangement joins TRBV19 to TRBJ1-5; a weak D match, TRBD1 (5 bases). The CDR3 length is 13 residues. Germline V CDR1 and CDR2: LNHDA, SQIVND (reference sequence). Trimming removed 6 bases from V and 3 bases from J, with 9 bases in between. The CDR3 loop reads CASRRQFNQPQHF. DNA of the CDR3: TGTGCCAGTAGGAGACAGTTCAATCAGCCCCAGCATTTT.